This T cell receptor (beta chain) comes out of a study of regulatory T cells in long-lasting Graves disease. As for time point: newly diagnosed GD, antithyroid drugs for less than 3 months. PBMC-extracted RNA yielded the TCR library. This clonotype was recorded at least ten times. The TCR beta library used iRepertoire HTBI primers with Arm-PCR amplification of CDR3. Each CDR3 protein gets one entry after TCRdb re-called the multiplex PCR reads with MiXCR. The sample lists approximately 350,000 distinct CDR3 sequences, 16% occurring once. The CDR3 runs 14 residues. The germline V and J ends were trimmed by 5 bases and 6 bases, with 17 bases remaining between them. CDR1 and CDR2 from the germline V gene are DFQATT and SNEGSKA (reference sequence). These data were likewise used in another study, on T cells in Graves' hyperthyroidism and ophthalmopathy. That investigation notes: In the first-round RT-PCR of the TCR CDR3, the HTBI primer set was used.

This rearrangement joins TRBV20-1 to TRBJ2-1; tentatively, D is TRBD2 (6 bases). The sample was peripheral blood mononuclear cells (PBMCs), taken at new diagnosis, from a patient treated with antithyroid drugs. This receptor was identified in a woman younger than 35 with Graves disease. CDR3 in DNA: TGCAGTGCTCACGTAATGGGCGGGATCAATGAGCAGTTCTTC. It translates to CSAHVMGGINEQFF.